This TCR beta chain is from a study of PD-1 blockade in classical Hodgkin lymphoma. Background on the study: The patients were dosed with nivolumab 3 mg/kg, infused intravenously every 2 weeks.

The ends were cut back, 1 base at V and 0 bases at J, with 8 bases in the middle. The CDR3 extends over 15 amino acids. Per germline, CDR1 SGHVS and CDR2 FQNEAQ. Concerning this clone itself: Its cognate antigen is unknown.

Documented time point: cycle 4 day 1 (C4D1), after more than five weeks of nivolumab. Relapse after autologous stem cell transplantation occurred in every patient, and brentuximab vedotin exposure varied. The best responses consisted of complete response, partial response or progressive disease. Assay: immunoSEQ multiplex PCR; the TCRdb copy retains only in-frame clones and omits some. The sample contains roughly 20,000 clones, about three quarters of which appear only once. Study results and limitations: It was CD4+ TCR diversity, not CD8+, that rose significantly by C4D1. Patients with a complete response exhibited baseline diversity comparable to newly diagnosed patients.

This sequence joins TRBV7-8 and TRBJ2-3; no clear D gene. This receptor was obtained from a human donor with classical Hodgkin lymphoma. The material sequenced was peripheral blood mononuclear cells (PBMCs), taken before the fourth cycle of nivolumab. CDR3 DNA: TGTGCCAGCAGCTTAGTAGGAATTAGCACAGATACGCAGTATTTT. It yields the protein CASSLVGISTDTQYF.